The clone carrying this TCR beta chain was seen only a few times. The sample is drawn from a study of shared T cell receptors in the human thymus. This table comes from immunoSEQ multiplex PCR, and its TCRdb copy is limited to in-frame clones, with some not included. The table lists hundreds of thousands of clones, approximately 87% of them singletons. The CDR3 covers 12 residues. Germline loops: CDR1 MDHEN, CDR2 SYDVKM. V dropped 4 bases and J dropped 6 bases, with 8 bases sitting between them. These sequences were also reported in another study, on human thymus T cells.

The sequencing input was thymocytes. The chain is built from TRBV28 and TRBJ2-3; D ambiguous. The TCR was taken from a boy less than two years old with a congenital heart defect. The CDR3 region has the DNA TGTGCCAGCAGTTACCTGAGGGATACGCAGTATTTT. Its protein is CASSYLRDTQYF.